Each of the 7 T cell receptor beta chains below was sequenced from the same sample in a study of beta chain features in type 1 diabetes. General observations from the study: Type 1 diabetes patients showed a moderate but significant shortening of TCRB CDR3s in all four CD4+ subsets.

Expressed TCRB transcripts were sequenced because the isolated RNA had all been reverse transcribed beforehand. This table comes from immunoSEQ multiplex PCR, and its TCRdb copy is limited to in-frame clones, with some not included. This sample has around 340,000 clones, with about a tenth found just once. For these TCRs, the target antigens are not known. The sequencing sample was made of central memory CD4+ T cells from blood. The receptor set was obtained from a man younger than 45 with type 1 diabetes.

This clone was seen more than once but under ten times. The gene calls are TRBV6-6 and TRBJ1-2; no definite D call. This CDR3 has 14 amino acids. CDR1 is MNHNY and CDR2 is SVGAGI in the germline V gene (reference sequence). The V end was cut by 7 bases, the J end by 5 bases, with 17 bases between. CDR3 sequence: CASKVSFLGYGYTF. DNA for the CDR3: TGTGCCAGCAAAGTGTCATTCCTTGGTTATGGCTACACCTTC.

The chain couples TRBV7-6 to TRBJ2-1; weak D call: TRBD1 (6 bases). Germline V gene data show CDR1 as SGHVS and CDR2 as FNYEAQ. The CDR3 runs 13 residues. Trimming pared 1 base from V and 7 bases from J, leaving 8 bases between. The CDR3 spells CASSLGGGNEQFF. As DNA, the CDR3 is TGTGCCAGCAGCTTAGGAGGGGGTAATGAGCAGTTCTTC.

This clone came up many times. The gene calls are TRBV15 and TRBJ2-1; TRBD2 matches at 8 bases. The germline CDR1 and CDR2 sequences are LNHNV and YYDKDF (reference sequence). The CDR3 runs to 18 residues. Losses at the gene ends were 0 bases for V and 4 bases for J; bases not matched to a gene: 11. CDR3 coding DNA: TGTGCCACCAGCAGAGATCGAAAGAGCGGGGGACGGTACAATGAGCAGTTCTTC. Protein sequence: CATSRDRKSGGRYNEQFF.

This rearrangement joins TRBV6-5 to TRBJ1-2; TRBD1 is a possible D gene (6 bases). CDR1 is MNHEY, CDR2 SVGAGI, per germline. The CDR3 has 14 residues. V lost 0 bases and J 2 bases, leaving 7 bases between the germline ends. DNA of the CDR3: TGTGCCAGCAGTTACTCGAGGGGGAACTATGGCTACACCTTC. It translates to CASSYSRGNYGYTF.

This clone was seen only a few times. This sequence joins TRBV5-4 and TRBJ2-2; D possibly corresponds to TRBD1 (6 bases). The V gene lost 1 base and the J gene lost 5 bases, with 9 bases spanning the gap. CDR1 and CDR2 from the germline V gene are SGHNT and YYREEE (reference sequence). The CDR3 spans 14 residues. The CDR3 nucleotides are TGTGCCAGCAGCTTGCCAGGGGATACCGGGGAGCTGTTTTTT. Its translation is CASSLPGDTGELFF.

The chain employs TRBV5-1 and TRBJ2-1, with 11 bases aligning to TRBD2. With V trimmed by 0 bases and J by 3 bases, 14 bases remained unmatched. Germline V gene lookup returns CDR1 SGHRS and CDR2 YFSETQ. CDR3 length: 20 amino acids. CDR3: CASSLEGLAATKSRYNEQFF. The CDR3 DNA sequence: TGCGCCAGCAGCTTGGAGGGACTAGCGGCAACCAAATCTCGCTACAATGAGCAGTTCTTC.

This clone came up a few times. Being one base from a much bigger clone, this may be a read error. The CDR3 reads CASSQDRNQPQHF. In DNA, the CDR3 is TGTGCCAGCAGCCAAGACCGCAATCAGCCCCAGCATTTT. The chain combines TRBV6-5 with TRBJ1-5; D not resolved. The V end lost 6 bases, the J end lost 2 bases, and 8 bases lay between the germline ends. The CDR3 runs 13 residues. From germline, CDR1 is MNHEY and CDR2 SVGAGI.